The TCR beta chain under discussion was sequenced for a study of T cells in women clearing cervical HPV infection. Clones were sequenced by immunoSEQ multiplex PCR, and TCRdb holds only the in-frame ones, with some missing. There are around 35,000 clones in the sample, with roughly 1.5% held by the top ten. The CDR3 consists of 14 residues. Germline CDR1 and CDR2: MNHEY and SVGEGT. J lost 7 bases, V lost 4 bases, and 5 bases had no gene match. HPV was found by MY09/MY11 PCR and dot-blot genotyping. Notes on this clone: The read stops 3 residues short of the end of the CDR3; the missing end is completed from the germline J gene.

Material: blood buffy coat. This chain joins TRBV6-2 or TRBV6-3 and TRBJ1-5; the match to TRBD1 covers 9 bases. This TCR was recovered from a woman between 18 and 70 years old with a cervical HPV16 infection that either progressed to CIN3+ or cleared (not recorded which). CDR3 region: CASSFRDREQPQHF. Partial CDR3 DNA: TGTGCCAGCAGTTTCCGGGACAGGGAGCAGCCC.